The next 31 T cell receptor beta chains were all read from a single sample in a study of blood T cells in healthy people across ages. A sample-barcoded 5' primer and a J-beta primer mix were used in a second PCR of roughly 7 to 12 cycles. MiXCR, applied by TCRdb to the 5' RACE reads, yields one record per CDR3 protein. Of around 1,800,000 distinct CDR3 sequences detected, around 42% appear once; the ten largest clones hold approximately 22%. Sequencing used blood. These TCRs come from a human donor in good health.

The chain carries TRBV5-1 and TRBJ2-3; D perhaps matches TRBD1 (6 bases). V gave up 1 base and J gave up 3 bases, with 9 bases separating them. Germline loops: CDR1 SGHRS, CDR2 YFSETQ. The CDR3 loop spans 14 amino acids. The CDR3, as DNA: TGCGCCAGCAGCTTGCAGGGGTGGACAGATACGCAGTATTTT. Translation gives CASSLQGWTDTQYF.

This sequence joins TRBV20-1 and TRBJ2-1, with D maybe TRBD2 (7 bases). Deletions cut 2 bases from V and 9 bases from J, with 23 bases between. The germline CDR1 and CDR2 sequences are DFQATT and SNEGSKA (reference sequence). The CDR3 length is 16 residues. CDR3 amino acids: CSARHFRGGPWGEQFF. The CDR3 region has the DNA TGCAGTGCTAGACATTTCCGCGGGGGCCCATGGGGTGAGCAGTTCTTC.

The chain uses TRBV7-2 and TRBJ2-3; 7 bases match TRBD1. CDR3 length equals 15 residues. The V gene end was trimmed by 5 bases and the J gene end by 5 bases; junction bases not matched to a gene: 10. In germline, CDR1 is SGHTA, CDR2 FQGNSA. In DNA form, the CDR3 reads TGTGCCAGCAGCCCGCACCCTAGGGGGCAAGATACGCAGTATTTT. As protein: CASSPHPRGQDTQYF.

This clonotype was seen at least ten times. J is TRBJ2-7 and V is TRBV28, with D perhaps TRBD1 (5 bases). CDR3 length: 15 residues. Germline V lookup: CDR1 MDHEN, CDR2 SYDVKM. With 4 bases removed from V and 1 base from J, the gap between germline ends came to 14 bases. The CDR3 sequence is CASSSPGILSYEQYF. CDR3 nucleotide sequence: TGTGCCAGCAGTTCCCCAGGGATACTATCCTACGAGCAGTACTTC.

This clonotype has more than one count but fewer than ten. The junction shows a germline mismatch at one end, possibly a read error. CDR3 DNA: TGCAGCGTTTCGCGGGGAAACAACTATGGCTCCACCTTC. Translated, it gives CSVSRGNNYGSTF. The chain carries TRBV29-1 and TRBJ1-2; D is uncertain. The germline gives CDR1 SQVTM, CDR2 ANQGSEA. CDR3 length: 13 residues.

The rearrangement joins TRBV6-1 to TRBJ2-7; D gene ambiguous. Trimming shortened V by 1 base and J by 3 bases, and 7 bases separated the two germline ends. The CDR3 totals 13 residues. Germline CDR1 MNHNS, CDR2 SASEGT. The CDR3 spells CASSEDGYYEQYF. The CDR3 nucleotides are TGTGCCAGCAGTGAAGATGGATACTACGAGCAGTACTTC.

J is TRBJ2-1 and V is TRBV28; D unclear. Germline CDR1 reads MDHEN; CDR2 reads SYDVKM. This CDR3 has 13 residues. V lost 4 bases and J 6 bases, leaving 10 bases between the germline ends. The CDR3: CASSSHRVNEQFF. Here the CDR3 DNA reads TGTGCCAGCAGTTCGCATAGGGTCAATGAGCAGTTCTTC.

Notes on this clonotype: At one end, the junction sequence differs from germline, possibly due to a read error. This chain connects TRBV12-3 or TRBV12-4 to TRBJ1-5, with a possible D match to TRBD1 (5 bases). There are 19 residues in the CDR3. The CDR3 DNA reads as TGCGCCAGCAGCCCCCGAGGCAGGGAGGGGATTGGCAGCAATCAGCCCCAGCATTTT. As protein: CASSPRGREGIGSNQPQHF.

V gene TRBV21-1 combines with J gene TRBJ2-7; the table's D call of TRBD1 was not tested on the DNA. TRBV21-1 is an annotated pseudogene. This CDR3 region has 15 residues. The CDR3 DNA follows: TGTGCCACCGAGAGCTCAGGGGTAAGCTCCTGCGAGCAGTACTTC. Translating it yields CATESSGVSSCEQYF.

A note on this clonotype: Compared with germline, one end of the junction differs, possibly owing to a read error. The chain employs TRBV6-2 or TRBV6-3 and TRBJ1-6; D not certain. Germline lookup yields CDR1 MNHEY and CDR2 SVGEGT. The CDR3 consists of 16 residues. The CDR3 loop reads CASSYYSALIGSPPHF. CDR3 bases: TGTGCCAGCAGTTACTACAGCGCCTTAATCGGTTCACCCCCCCACTTT.

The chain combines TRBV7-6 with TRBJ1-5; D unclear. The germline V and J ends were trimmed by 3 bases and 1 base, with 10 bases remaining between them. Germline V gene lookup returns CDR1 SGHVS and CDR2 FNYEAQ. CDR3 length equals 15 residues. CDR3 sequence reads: CASSFRMGSNQPQHF. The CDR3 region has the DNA TGTGCCAGCAGCTTTAGAATGGGCAGCAATCAGCCCCAGCATTTT.

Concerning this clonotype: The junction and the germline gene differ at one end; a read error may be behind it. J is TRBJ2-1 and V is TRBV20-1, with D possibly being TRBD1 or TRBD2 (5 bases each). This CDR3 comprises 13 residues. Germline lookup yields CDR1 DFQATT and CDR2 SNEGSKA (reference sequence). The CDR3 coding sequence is TGCAGTGCGAGAGTGACAGCGGACAATGAGCAGTTCTTC. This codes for CSARVTADNEQFF.

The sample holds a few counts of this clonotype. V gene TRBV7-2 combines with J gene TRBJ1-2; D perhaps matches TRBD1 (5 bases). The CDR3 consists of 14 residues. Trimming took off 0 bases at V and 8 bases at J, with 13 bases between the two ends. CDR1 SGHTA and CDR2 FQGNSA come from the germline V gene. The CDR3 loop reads CASSLARTTGGYTF. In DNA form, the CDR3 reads TGTGCCAGCAGCTTAGCGAGGACAACAGGAGGCTACACCTTC.

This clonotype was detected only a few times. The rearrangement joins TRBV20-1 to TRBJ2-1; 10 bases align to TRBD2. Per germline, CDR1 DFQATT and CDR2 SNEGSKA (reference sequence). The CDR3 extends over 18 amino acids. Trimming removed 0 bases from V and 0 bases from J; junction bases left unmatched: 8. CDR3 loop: CSARDLAGDSSSYNEQFF. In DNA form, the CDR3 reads TGCAGTGCTAGAGATCTAGCGGGGGACTCCAGCTCCTACAATGAGCAGTTCTTC.

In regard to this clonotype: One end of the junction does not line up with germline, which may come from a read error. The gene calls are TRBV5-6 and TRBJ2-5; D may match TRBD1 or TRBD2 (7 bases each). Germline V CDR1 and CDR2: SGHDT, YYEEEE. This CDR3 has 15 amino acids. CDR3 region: CVSLGGGGSFETQYF. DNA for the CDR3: TGTGTCAGCCTGGGAGGGGGCGGGAGTTTCGAGACCCAGTACTTC.

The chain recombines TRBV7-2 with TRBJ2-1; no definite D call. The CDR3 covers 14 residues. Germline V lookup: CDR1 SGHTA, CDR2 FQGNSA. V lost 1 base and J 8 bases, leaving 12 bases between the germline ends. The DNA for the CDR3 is TGTGCCAGCAGCTTAGTCTGGGAAGGCGATGAGCAGTTCTTC. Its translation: CASSLVWEGDEQFF.

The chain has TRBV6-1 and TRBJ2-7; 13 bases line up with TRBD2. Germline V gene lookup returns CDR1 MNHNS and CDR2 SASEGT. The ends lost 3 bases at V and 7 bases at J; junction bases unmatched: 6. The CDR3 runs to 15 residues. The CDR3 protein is CASSETSGGFGEQYF. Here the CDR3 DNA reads TGTGCCAGCAGTGAGACTAGCGGGGGGTTCGGAGAGCAGTACTTC.

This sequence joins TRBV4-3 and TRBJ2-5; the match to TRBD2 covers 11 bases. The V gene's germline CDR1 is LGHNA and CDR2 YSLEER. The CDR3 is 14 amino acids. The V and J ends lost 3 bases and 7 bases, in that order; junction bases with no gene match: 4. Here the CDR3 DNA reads TGCGCCAGCAGCCATAGTGGGACTAGCGGGACCCAGTACTTC. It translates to CASSHSGTSGTQYF.

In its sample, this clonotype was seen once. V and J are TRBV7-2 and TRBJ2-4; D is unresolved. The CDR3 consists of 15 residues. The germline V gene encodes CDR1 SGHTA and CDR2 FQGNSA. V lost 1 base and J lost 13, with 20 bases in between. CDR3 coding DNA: TGTGCCAGCAGCTTAGTCAACAGACCTTTGGATGAGCAGTACTTC. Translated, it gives CASSLVNRPLDEQYF.

For the CDR3, the DNA is TGTGCCAGCAGCATCAGCCCAGGGTTTTCCTACAATGAGCAGTTCTTC. It translates to CASSISPGFSYNEQFF. The gene calls are TRBV7-2 and TRBJ2-1, with D possibly TRBD1 on 5 matching bases. V was pared by 5 bases and J by 1 base, with 15 bases between. CDR1 is SGHTA, CDR2 FQGNSA, per germline. This CDR3 has 16 amino acids.

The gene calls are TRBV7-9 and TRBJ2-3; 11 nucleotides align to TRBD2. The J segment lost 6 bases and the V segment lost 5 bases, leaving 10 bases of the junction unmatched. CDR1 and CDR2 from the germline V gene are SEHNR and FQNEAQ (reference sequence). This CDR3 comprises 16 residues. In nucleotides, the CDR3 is TGTGCCAGCAGCACCCGACTAGCGGGGCCCGACGATACGCAGTATTTT. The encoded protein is CASSTRLAGPDDTQYF.

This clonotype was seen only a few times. This chain's CDR3 is CATSRGAGGSYEQYF. DNA of the CDR3: TGTGCCACCAGCAGAGGGGCGGGGGGCTCCTACGAGCAGTACTTC. The chain is built from TRBV15 and TRBJ2-7, with TRBD2 matching 8 bases. J gave up 0 bases and V 1 base, and 2 bases lay outside the gene matches. Germline assignment: CDR1 LNHNV and CDR2 YYDKDF (reference sequence). The CDR3 extends over 15 amino acids. The full variable domain, its missing parts supplied by reference TRBV15 and TRBJ2-7, is DAMVIQNPRYQVTQFGKPVTLSCSQTLNHNVMYWYQQKSSQAPKLLFHYYDKDFNNEADTPDNFQSRRPNTSFCFLDIRSPGLGDTAMYLCATSRGAGGSYEQYFGPGTRLTVT.

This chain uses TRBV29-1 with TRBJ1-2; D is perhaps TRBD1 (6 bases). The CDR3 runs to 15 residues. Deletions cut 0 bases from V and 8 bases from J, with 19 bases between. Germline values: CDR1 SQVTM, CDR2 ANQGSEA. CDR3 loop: CSVEDRGPRRGGYTF. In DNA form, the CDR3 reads TGCAGCGTTGAAGACAGGGGACCCAGGAGGGGAGGCTACACCTTC. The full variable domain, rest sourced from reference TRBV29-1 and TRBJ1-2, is SAVISQKPSRDICQRGTSLTIQCQVDSQVTMMFWYRQQPGQSLTLIATANQGSEATYESGFVIDKFPISRPNLTFSTLTVSNMSPEDSSIYLCSVEDRGPRRGGYTFGSGTRLTVV.

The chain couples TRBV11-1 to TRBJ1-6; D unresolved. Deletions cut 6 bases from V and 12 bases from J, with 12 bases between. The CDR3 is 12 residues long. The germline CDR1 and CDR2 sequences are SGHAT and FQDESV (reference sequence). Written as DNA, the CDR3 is TGTGCCAGCAGGCCCGAAGGAGGACCCCTCCACTTT. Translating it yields CASRPEGGPLHF.

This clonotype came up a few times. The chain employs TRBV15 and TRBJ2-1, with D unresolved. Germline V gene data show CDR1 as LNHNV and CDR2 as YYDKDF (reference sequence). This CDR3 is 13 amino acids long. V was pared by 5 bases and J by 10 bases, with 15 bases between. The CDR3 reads CATSPNPSTEQFF. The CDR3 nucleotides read TGTGCCACCAGCCCTAACCCCTCCACGGAGCAGTTCTTC.

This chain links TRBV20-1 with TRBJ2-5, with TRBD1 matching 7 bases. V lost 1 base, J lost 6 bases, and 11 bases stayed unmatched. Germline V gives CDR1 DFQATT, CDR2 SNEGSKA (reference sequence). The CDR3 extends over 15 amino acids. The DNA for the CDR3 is TGCAGTGCTAGAGGCCCCGGGCAGGGGGTGAAGACCCAGTACTTC. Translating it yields CSARGPGQGVKTQYF.

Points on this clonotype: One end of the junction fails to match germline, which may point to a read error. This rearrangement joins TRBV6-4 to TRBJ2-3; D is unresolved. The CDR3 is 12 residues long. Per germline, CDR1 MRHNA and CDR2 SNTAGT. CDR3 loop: CTSSDGRDTQYF. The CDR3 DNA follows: TGTACCAGCAGTGATGGCCGAGATACGCAGTATTTT.

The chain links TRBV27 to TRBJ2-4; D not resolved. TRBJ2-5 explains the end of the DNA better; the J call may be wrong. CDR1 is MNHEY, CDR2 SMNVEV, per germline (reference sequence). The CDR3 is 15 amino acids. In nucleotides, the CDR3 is TGTGCCAGCAGTTCGAGAGGCAGAGCTCTCGAGACCCAGTACTTC. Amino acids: CASSSRGRALETQYF.

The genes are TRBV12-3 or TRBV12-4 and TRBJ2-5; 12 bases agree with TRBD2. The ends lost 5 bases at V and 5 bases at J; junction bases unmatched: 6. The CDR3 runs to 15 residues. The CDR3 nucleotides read TGTGCCAGCAGTCGGACTAGCGGGGTATCTGAGACCCAGTACTTC. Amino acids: CASSRTSGVSETQYF.

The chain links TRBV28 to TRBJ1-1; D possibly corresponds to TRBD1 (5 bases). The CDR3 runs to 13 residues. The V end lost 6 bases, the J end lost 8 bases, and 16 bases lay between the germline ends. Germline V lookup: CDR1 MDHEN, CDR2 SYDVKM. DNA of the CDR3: TGTGCCAGCAGCGGGACCCTGCCCCTCGAAGCTTTCTTT. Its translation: CASSGTLPLEAFF.

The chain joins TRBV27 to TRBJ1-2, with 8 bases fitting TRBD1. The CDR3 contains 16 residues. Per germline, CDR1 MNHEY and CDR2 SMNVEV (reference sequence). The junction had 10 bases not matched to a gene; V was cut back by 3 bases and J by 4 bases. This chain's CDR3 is CASSFQSTGGIYGYTF. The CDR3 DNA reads TGTGCCAGCAGTTTCCAGAGCACAGGGGGTATCTATGGCTACACCTTC.